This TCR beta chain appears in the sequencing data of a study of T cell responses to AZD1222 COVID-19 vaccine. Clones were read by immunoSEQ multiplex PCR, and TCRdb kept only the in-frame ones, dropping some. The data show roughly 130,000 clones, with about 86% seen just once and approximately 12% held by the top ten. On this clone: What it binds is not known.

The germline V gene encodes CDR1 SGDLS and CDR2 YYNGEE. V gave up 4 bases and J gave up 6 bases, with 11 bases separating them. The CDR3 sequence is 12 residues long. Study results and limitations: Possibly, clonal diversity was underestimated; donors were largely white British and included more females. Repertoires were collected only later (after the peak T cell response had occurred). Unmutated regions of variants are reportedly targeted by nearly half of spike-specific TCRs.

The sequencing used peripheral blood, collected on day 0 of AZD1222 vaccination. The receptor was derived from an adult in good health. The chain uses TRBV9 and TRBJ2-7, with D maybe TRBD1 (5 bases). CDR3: CASSRDSPEQYF. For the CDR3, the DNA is TGTGCCAGCAGCCGTGACAGCCCCGAGCAGTACTTC.